These 20 T cell receptor beta chains came from one sample sequenced in a study of OX40 agonist ivuxolimab in advanced cancers. The method was immunoSEQ multiplex PCR; TCRdb's version includes in-frame clones alone and lacks a portion of them. The sample consists of 13,000 to 15,000 clones, less than 95% of them appearing once. The specimen was CD4+ or CD8+ T cells sorted from blood, collected in a trial of the OX40 agonist ivuxolimab. The receptor set was obtained from an adult with an advanced solid tumor such as melanoma, head and neck, liver or kidney cancer.

The rearrangement links TRBV5-1 to TRBJ2-1; the match to TRBD2 covers 7 bases. After removal of 4 bases from V and 8 bases from J, the junction contained 24 bases not matched to a gene. This CDR3 is 19 amino acids long. CDR1 is SGHRS, CDR2 YFSETQ, per germline. This chain's CDR3 is CASSTIHVSGTGFLDEQFF. Here the CDR3 DNA reads TGCGCCAGCAGCACTATCCATGTCAGCGGGACTGGTTTTCTCGATGAGCAGTTCTTC.

The chain employs TRBV5-4 and TRBJ1-2; D is possibly TRBD1 (6 bases). The CDR3 contains 14 residues. V lost 2 bases, J lost 4 bases, and 12 bases lay in between. CDR1 and CDR2 from the germline V gene are SGHNT and YYREEE (reference sequence). The chain's CDR3 is CASSLQGVSYGYTF. The CDR3 DNA sequence: TGTGCCAGCAGCTTACAGGGTGTCAGCTATGGCTACACCTTC.

The chain combines TRBV2 with TRBJ2-2; TRBD2 agrees at 9 bases. Germline CDR1 and CDR2: SNHLY and FYNNEI. With 9 bases clipped from V and 0 bases from J, the junction kept 5 bases outside the gene matches. The CDR3 contains 15 residues. The chain's CDR3 is CARAGGRANTGELFF. The CDR3 DNA sequence: TGTGCCAGAGCGGGAGGAAGAGCGAACACCGGGGAGCTGTTTTTT.

J is TRBJ2-7 and V is TRBV19; 12 bases agree with TRBD2. Unmatched junction bases numbered 0, after V lost 1 base and J lost 2 bases. This CDR3 has 15 amino acids. Looked up from germline, CDR1 is LNHDA and CDR2 is SQIVND (reference sequence). The CDR3 nucleotides are TGTGCCAGTAGTATAGGGACTAGCGGGACCTACGAGCAGTACTTC. It encodes CASSIGTSGTYEQYF. The variable domain in full, with the rest retrieved from reference TRBV19 and TRBJ2-7, is DGGITQSPKYLFRKEGQNVTLSCEQNLNHDAMYWYRQDPGQGLRLIYYSQIVNDFQKGDIAEGYSVSREKKESFPLTVTSAQKNPTAFYLCASSIGTSGTYEQYFGPGTRLTVT.

This clone was observed a few times. V usage is TRBV4-2 and J usage is TRBJ1-3; no clear D gene. The CDR3 is 10 amino acids. The germline V and J ends were trimmed by 8 bases and 4 bases, with 3 bases remaining between them. CDR1 is LGHNA and CDR2 is YNFKEQ in the germline V gene. CDR3 DNA sequence: TGTGCCAGCCTCGGAAACACCATATATTTT. Its protein is CASLGNTIYF.

This rearrangement joins TRBV2 to TRBJ2-7; D may match TRBD1 or TRBD2 (5 bases each). The CDR3 length is 13 residues. V lost 7 bases and J lost 3, with 13 bases in between. Looked up from germline, CDR1 is SNHLY and CDR2 is FYNNEI. CDR3 amino acids: CASKLGVNYEQYF. As DNA, the CDR3 is TGTGCCAGCAAGTTGGGGGTGAACTACGAGCAGTACTTC.

The V call is TRBV9, the J call TRBJ2-7; unclear D gene. Germline CDR1 SGDLS, CDR2 YYNGEE. V was clipped by 0 bases and J by 5 bases, with 12 bases between them. This CDR3 comprises 14 residues. The CDR3 protein is CASSVGKGNHEQYF. For the CDR3, the DNA is TGTGCCAGCAGCGTAGGAAAGGGTAACCACGAGCAGTACTTC.

The gene calls are TRBV2 and TRBJ2-7, with D maybe TRBD2 (6 bases). Germline loops: CDR1 SNHLY, CDR2 FYNNEI. CDR3 length equals 19 residues. V was clipped by 0 bases and J by 0 bases, with 21 bases between them. Here the CDR3 reads CASSEAGGGGSFSSYEQYF. The CDR3 DNA reads as TGTGCCAGCAGTGAAGCGGGGGGAGGAGGCAGTTTTAGCTCCTACGAGCAGTACTTC.

This clone appeared once. The J gene is TRBJ2-7, the V gene TRBV15, with TRBD2 matching over 10 bases. The CDR3 totals 14 residues. The junction had 0 bases not matched to a gene; V was cut back by 1 base and J by 3 bases. Germline V gives CDR1 LNHNV, CDR2 YYDKDF (reference sequence). CDR3 sequence (DNA): TGTGCCACCAGCAGAGGGACTAGCGGCTACGAGCAGTACTTC. The encoded protein is CATSRGTSGYEQYF.

The chain combines TRBV10-2 with TRBJ2-3; D not resolved. The length of the CDR3 is 12 residues. With 7 bases removed from V and 3 bases from J, the gap between germline ends came to 8 bases. Per the germline V gene, CDR1 is WSHSY and CDR2 is SAAADI. Written as DNA, the CDR3 is TGCGCCAGCACTGATGCTACAGATACGCAGTATTTT. This codes for CASTDATDTQYF.

This chain connects TRBV6-5 to TRBJ1-1; D gene uncertain. Germline CDR1 MNHEY, CDR2 SVGAGI. Trimming took off 4 bases at V and 7 bases at J, with 13 bases between the two ends. The CDR3 covers 13 residues. CDR3 in amino acids: CASSFSRQNEAFF. The DNA for the CDR3 is TGTGCCAGCAGTTTTTCTAGGCAAAATGAAGCTTTCTTT.

J is TRBJ1-1 and V is TRBV7-6; 10 positions match TRBD1. CDR1 is SGHVS, CDR2 FNYEAQ, per germline. J was trimmed by 5 bases and V by 5 bases; bases with no gene match: 8. The CDR3 spans 15 residues. The CDR3 here is CASSHWTGGATEAFF. The CDR3 region has the DNA TGTGCCAGCAGCCATTGGACAGGGGGAGCTACTGAAGCTTTCTTT.

This rearrangement joins TRBV5-3 to TRBJ2-6; D not certain. TRBV5-3 is known as an ORF, though its function is uncertain. The CDR3 sequence is 17 residues long. Deletions cut 1 base from V and 1 base from J, with 12 bases between. CDR3 region: CARSLNSQPSGANVLTF. In DNA, the CDR3 is TGTGCCAGAAGCTTGAACAGTCAGCCTTCTGGGGCCAACGTCCTGACTTTC.

The J gene is TRBJ2-7, the V gene TRBV11-2; 10 bases agree with TRBD2. Per the germline V gene, CDR1 is SGHAT and CDR2 is FQNNGV. CDR3 size: 15 residues. V dropped 5 bases and J dropped 2; count of bases not matched to a gene: 6. CDR3: CASSPKSGRAYEQYF. The CDR3 DNA is TGTGCCAGCAGCCCCAAGAGCGGGAGGGCCTACGAGCAGTACTTC.

The rearrangement uses TRBV29-1 and TRBJ2-1; 9 bases align to TRBD2. The CDR3 length is 14 residues. Germline CDR1 SQVTM, CDR2 ANQGSEA. The trim removed 6 bases at V and 6 bases at J, leaving 9 bases unmatched. The CDR3 DNA sequence: TGCAGCGTGATTCTTAGCGGGAGACTCAATGAGCAGTTCTTC. Its translation is CSVILSGRLNEQFF.

The gene calls are TRBV28 and TRBJ1-4; unclear D gene. This CDR3 contains 12 residues. The V gene's germline CDR1 is MDHEN and CDR2 SYDVKM. The V end was cut by 6 bases, the J end by 8 bases, with 10 bases between. The DNA for the CDR3 is TGTGCCAGCAGCCTGGGAGGAGAAAAACTGTTTTTT. Its protein product is CASSLGGEKLFF. Full variable domain (missing parts from reference TRBV28 and TRBJ1-4): DVKVTQSSRYLVKRTGEKVFLECVQDMDHENMFWYRQDPGLGLRLIYFSYDVKMKEKGDIPEGYSVSREKKERFSLILESASTNQTSMYLCASSLGGEKLFFGSGTQLSVL.

The chain is built from TRBV7-9 and TRBJ2-7; D is unclear. The ends were cut back, 1 base at V and 3 bases at J, with 7 bases in the middle. The CDR3 covers 13 residues. Germline CDR1 reads SEHNR; CDR2 reads FQNEAQ (reference sequence). Here the CDR3 DNA reads TGTGCCAGCAGCTTAGGCGGAGACTACGAGCAGTACTTC. This encodes CASSLGGDYEQYF.

V is TRBV5-4 and J is TRBJ2-1; TRBD2 matches at 13 bases. Trimming removed 4 bases from V and 8 bases from J; junction bases left unmatched: 9. Per the germline V gene, CDR1 is SGHNT and CDR2 is YYREEE (reference sequence). This CDR3 region has 16 residues. The CDR3 DNA sequence: TGTGCCAGCAGCCTGCGGACTAGCGGGAGAGGGGATGAGCAGTTCTTC. Translated, it gives CASSLRTSGRGDEQFF.

The V and J genes are TRBV27 and TRBJ2-2; 7 bases agree with TRBD2. The trim removed 5 bases at V and 6 bases at J, leaving 3 bases unmatched. Germline V gene data show CDR1 as MNHEY and CDR2 as SMNVEV (reference sequence). CDR3 length: 13 amino acids. The CDR3 is CASSRAGAGELFF. In DNA, the CDR3 is TGTGCCAGCAGTCGGGCGGGGGCCGGGGAGCTGTTTTTT.

The chain links TRBV2 to TRBJ2-5; 7 nucleotides align to TRBD1. CDR1 and CDR2 from the germline V gene are SNHLY and FYNNEI. V gave up 6 bases and J gave up 2 bases; unmatched junction bases: 3. This CDR3 is built from 13 residues. The CDR3 bases are TGTGCCAGCAGCGAGGGACAGCAAGAGACCCAGTACTTC. It codes for CASSEGQQETQYF.